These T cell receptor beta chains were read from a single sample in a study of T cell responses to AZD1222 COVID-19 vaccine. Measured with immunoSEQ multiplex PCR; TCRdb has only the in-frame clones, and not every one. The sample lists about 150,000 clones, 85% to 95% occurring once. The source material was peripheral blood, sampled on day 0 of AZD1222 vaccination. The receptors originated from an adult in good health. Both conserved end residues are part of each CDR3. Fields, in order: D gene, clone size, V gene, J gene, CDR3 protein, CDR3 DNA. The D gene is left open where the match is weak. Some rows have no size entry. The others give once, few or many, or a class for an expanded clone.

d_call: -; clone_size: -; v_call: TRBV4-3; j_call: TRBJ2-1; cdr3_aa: CASSQDPPSVNNEQFF; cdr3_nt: TGCGCCAGCAGCCAAGATCCCCCTAGCGTCAACAATGAGCAGTTCTTC
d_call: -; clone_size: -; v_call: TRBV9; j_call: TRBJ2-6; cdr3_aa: CASSSSPGQANVLTF; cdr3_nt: TGTGCCAGCAGCTCCTCCCCCGGACAGGCCAACGTCCTGACTTTC
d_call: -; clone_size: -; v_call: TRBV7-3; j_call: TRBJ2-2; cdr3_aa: CASSRAQGAGELFF; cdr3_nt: TGTGCCAGCAGCCGGGCCCAGGGCGCCGGGGAGCTGTTTTTT
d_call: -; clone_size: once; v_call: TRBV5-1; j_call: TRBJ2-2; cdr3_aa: CASSLEEAGELFF; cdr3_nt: TGCGCCAGCAGCTTGGAGGAGGCCGGGGAGCTGTTTTTT
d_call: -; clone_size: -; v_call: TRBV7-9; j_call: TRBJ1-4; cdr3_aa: CASSLGRGGEKLFF; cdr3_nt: TGTGCCAGCAGCTTAGGCAGGGGAGGAGAAAAACTGTTTTTT
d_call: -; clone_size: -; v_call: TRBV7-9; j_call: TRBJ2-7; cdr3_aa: CASSLSGNDYEQYF; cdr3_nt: TGTGCCAGCAGCTTATCTGGGAATGACTACGAGCAGTACTTC
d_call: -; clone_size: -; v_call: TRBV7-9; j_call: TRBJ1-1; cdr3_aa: CASSLGWTEAFF; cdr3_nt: TGTGCCAGCAGCTTAGGTTGGACTGAAGCTTTCTTT
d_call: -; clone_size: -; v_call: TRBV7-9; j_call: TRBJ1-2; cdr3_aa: CASSLRQDRGYTF; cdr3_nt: TGTGCCAGCAGCTTAAGACAGGATCGTGGCTACACCTTC
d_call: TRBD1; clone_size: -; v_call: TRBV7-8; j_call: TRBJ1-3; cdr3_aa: CASSWAGTGSGNTIYF; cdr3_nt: TGTGCCAGCAGCTGGGCCGGGACAGGCTCTGGAAACACCATATATTTT
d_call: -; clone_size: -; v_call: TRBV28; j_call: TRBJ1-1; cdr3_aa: CASSTGGTEAFF; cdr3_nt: TGTGCCAGTTCGACGGGCGGCACTGAAGCTTTCTTT
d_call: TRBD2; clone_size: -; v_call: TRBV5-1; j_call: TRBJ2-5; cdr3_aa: CASSSPGRGETQYF; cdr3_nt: TGCGCCAGCAGCTCACCAGGGAGGGGAGAGACCCAGTACTTC
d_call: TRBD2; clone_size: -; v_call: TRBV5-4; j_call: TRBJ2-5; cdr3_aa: CASSLGLAGGKETQYF; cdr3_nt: TGTGCCAGCAGCTTGGGGCTAGCGGGAGGGAAAGAGACCCAGTACTTC
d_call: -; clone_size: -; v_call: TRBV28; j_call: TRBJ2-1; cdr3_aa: CASSLGVVSSYNEQFF; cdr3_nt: TGTGCCAGCAGCCTTGGGGTGGTGAGCTCCTACAATGAGCAGTTCTTC
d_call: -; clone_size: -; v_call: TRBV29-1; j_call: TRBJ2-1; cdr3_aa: CSVGDYDEQFF; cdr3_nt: TGCAGCGTTGGCGACTACGATGAGCAGTTCTTC
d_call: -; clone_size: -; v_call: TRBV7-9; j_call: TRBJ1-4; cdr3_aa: CASSQSMGEKLFF; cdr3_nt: TGTGCCAGCAGCCAATCAATGGGGGAAAAACTGTTTTTT
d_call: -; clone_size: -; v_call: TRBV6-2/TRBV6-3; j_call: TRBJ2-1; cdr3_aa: CASSYSLTVRRDNEQFF; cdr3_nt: TGTGCCAGCAGTTACTCCTTGACAGTCCGGAGAGACAATGAGCAGTTCTTC
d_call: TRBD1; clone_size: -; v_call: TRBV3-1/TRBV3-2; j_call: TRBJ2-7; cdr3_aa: CASSQDLLGTGGYEQYF; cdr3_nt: TGTGCCAGCAGCCAAGATCTCTTGGGGACAGGAGGTTACGAGCAGTACTTC
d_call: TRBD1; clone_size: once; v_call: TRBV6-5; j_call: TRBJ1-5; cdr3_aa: CASSRTGDSNQPQHF; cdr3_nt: TGTGCCAGCAGTCGGACAGGGGATAGCAATCAGCCCCAGCATTTT
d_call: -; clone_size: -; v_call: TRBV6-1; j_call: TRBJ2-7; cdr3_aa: CASSESRNRASYEQYF; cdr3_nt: TGTGCCAGCAGTGAATCCCGAAACAGGGCCTCCTACGAGCAGTACTTC
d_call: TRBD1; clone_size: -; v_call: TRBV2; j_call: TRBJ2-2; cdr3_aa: CASSGQGTNTGELFF; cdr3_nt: TGTGCCAGCAGCGGACAGGGAACGAACACCGGGGAGCTGTTTTTT
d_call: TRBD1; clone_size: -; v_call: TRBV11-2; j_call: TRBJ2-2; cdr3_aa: CASSLDRGGGELFF; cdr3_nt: TGTGCCAGCAGCCTGGACAGGGGTGGCGGGGAGCTGTTTTTT
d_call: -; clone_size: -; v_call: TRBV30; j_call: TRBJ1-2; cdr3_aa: CAWSVSPRGGWANYGYTF; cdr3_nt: TGTGCCTGGAGTGTATCACCCCGTGGAGGTTGGGCTAACTATGGCTACACCTTC
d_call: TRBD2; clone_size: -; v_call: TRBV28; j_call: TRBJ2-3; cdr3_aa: CASSKSGRGTDTQYF; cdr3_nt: TGTGCCAGCAGCAAAAGCGGGAGGGGCACAGATACGCAGTATTTT
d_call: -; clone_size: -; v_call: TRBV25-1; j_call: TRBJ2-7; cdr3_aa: CASSEYSSYEQYF; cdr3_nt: TGTGCCAGCAGTGAGTACAGTTCCTACGAGCAGTACTTC
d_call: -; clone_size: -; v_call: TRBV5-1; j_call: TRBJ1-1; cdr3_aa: CASSYQASNTEAFF; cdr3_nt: TGCGCCAGCAGCTACCAAGCCTCGAACACTGAAGCTTTCTTT
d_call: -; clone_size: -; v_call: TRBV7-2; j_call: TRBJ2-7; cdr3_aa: CASSLKGSRQYF; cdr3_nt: TGTGCCAGCAGCTTAAAGGGTTCCAGGCAGTACTTC
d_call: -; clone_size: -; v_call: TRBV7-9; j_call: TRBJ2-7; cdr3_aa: CASSSYRAPHEQYF; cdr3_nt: TGTGCCAGCAGCTCCTACAGGGCCCCCCACGAGCAGTACTTC